The 15 T cell receptor beta chains listed next were all sequenced from one sample in a study of T cells in Graves' hyperthyroidism and ophthalmopathy. RNA transcripts provided the source from which TCR beta CDR3 regions were amplified. First-round RT-PCR targeting the TCR CDR3 was performed with the HTBI primer set. In TCRdb, the multiplex PCR reads were re-called with MiXCR into one record per CDR3 protein. The sample has a few hundred thousand distinct CDR3 sequences, 11% to 15% seen once. The sequencing input was blood. The receptor set was obtained from a woman aged 40 to 50 with Graves' hyperthyroidism.

This rearrangement joins TRBV19 to TRBJ2-3; TRBD1 aligns across 9 bases. The length of the CDR3 is 16 residues. Trimming removed 6 bases from V and 2 bases from J; junction bases left unmatched: 9. In germline, CDR1 is LNHDA, CDR2 SQIVND (reference sequence). The CDR3 region has the DNA TGTGCCAGTAGGCATGGACAGGGGAACCCCACAGATACGCAGTATTTT. As protein: CASRHGQGNPTDTQYF.

This clonotype has at least ten counts. V is TRBV29-1 and J is TRBJ1-1; D possibly corresponds to TRBD1 (5 bases). The CDR3 length is 15 residues. The ends were cut back, 5 bases at V and 1 base at J, with 17 bases in the middle. Germline loops: CDR1 SQVTM, CDR2 ANQGSEA. The CDR3 protein is CSVSDSGSGNTEAFF. CDR3 coding DNA: TGCAGCGTTTCCGACAGTGGGTCGGGGAACACTGAAGCTTTCTTT.

In nucleotides, the CDR3 is TGTGCCAGCAGCTCCGATCCAGGGGCGCAGTATTTT. Translating it yields CASSSDPGAQYF. The chain combines TRBV7-2 with TRBJ2-3; TRBD1 is a possible D gene (6 bases). Germline V gives CDR1 SGHTA, CDR2 FQGNSA. V was shortened by 4 bases and J by 10 bases, with 12 bases between the two germline ends. This CDR3 is built from 12 residues.

V is TRBV5-5 and J is TRBJ1-1; tentatively, D is TRBD1 (6 bases). The CDR3 sequence is 15 residues long. Germline V CDR1 and CDR2: SGHKS, YYEKEE (reference sequence). Trimming removed 2 bases at V and 1 base at J, with 12 bases between. The CDR3 spells CASSFRQAWNTEAFF. The CDR3 nucleotides read TGTGCCAGCAGCTTCAGACAGGCTTGGAACACTGAAGCTTTCTTT.

This clonotype has just a few counts. A read error is possible here, since a much larger clone lies one base away. The J gene is TRBJ1-1, the V gene TRBV20-1; 8 positions match TRBD1. The CDR3 loop spans 14 amino acids. With 8 bases clipped from V and 4 bases from J, the junction kept 12 bases outside the gene matches. Germline CDR1 reads DFQATT; CDR2 reads SNEGSKA (reference sequence). The CDR3: CSTKRTGGGTEAFF. CDR3 sequence (DNA): TGCAGTACTAAACGTACAGGGGGAGGCACTGAAGCTTTCTTT.

This chain uses TRBV27 with TRBJ2-1, with 7 bases matching TRBD2. The trim removed 5 bases at V and 14 bases at J, leaving 15 bases unmatched. This CDR3 comprises 14 residues. Looked up from germline, CDR1 is MNHEY and CDR2 is SMNVEV (reference sequence). The CDR3 bases are TGTGCCAGCAGTCGCGCTAGGGGAGGGCCCGAGGAGTTCTTC. The encoded protein is CASSRARGGPEEFF.

The V gene is TRBV10-3, the J gene TRBJ2-7, with 7 nucleotides matching TRBD1. Germline-derived CDR1 and CDR2 are ENHRY and SYGVKD. Trimming cost V 0 bases and J 4 bases; bases outside gene matches: 12. The CDR3 runs 17 residues. CDR3 coding DNA: TGTGCCATCAGTGAGTCCGCAGGGACAGAACACCTTTACGAGCAGTACTTC. This sequence encodes CAISESAGTEHLYEQYF.

There are many counts of this clonotype. CDR3 residues: CASSSPSGVGGELFF. In DNA form, the CDR3 reads TGTGCCAGCAGCTCACCCAGCGGGGTCGGCGGGGAGCTGTTTTTT. The chain carries TRBV11-2 and TRBJ2-2; 7 bases are shared with TRBD2. Germline-derived CDR1 and CDR2 are SGHAT and FQNNGV. This CDR3 contains 15 residues. V gave up 4 bases and J gave up 7 bases; unmatched junction bases: 9.

This clonotype showed up just a few times. The chain links TRBV19 to TRBJ1-4, with D perhaps TRBD1 (5 bases). The germline V gene encodes CDR1 LNHDA and CDR2 SQIVND (reference sequence). CDR3 size: 13 residues. V was cut by 7 bases and J by 10 bases, with 16 bases left in between. The CDR3 here is CASTLRGGGKLFF. In DNA, the CDR3 is TGTGCCAGTACACTTCGGGGCGGAGGAAAACTGTTTTTT.

This clonotype was seen a few times. The chain links TRBV3-1 to TRBJ1-3, with a possible D match to TRBD1 (6 bases). Trimming pared 3 bases from V and 0 bases from J, leaving 12 bases between. Germline loops: CDR1 LGHDT, CDR2 YNNKEL (reference sequence). CDR3 length: 16 amino acids. CDR3 nucleotides: TGTGCCAGCAGCCAGGTGGACAGAAGCTCTGGAAACACCATATATTTT. Translation gives CASSQVDRSSGNTIYF.

The CDR3 protein is CASSQVPPGELFF. As DNA, the CDR3 is TGCGCCAGCAGCCAAGTTCCCCCCGGGGAGCTGTTTTTT. The chain combines TRBV4-1 with TRBJ2-2; no definite D call. There are 13 residues in the CDR3. Germline V gene sequence: CDR1 MGHRA, CDR2 YSYEKL. The V and J ends lost 1 base and 6 bases respectively, with 6 bases between them.

This clonotype was seen ten or more times. This sequence joins TRBV30 and TRBJ2-1; 10 bases agree with TRBD2. Losses at the gene ends were 4 bases for V and 6 bases for J; bases not matched to a gene: 9. CDR1 is GTSNPN and CDR2 is SVGIG in the germline V gene (reference sequence). The CDR3 runs 15 residues. DNA for the CDR3: TGTGCCTGGACGAGGAGTCTAGCGGGAGTCAATGAGCAGTTCTTC. Its translation: CAWTRSLAGVNEQFF.

In this sample, this clonotype turned up many times. This chain's CDR3 is CASSGAPNTGELFF. Here the CDR3 DNA reads TGTGCCAGCAGTGGCGCTCCTAACACCGGGGAGCTGTTTTTT. This rearrangement joins TRBV2 to TRBJ2-2; no clear D. The CDR3 spans 14 residues. The germline V gene encodes CDR1 SNHLY and CDR2 FYNNEI. Trimming removed 4 bases at V and 2 bases at J, with 8 bases between.

The chain is built from TRBV6-1 and TRBJ2-1, with D perhaps matching TRBD2 (5 bases). Trimming shortened V by 6 bases and J by 10 bases, and 13 bases separated the two germline ends. This CDR3 comprises 12 residues. Germline loops: CDR1 MNHNS, CDR2 SASEGT. This CDR3 reads CASRPTGGEQFF. The DNA of the CDR3 is TGTGCCAGCAGACCCACGGGCGGGGAGCAGTTCTTC.

This clonotype is a singleton in its sample. The chain combines TRBV19 with TRBJ1-2; 9 bases agree with TRBD1. Trimming cost V 5 bases and J 1 base; bases outside gene matches: 11. The CDR3 sequence is 17 residues long. Per germline, CDR1 LNHDA and CDR2 SQIVND (reference sequence). Here the CDR3 DNA reads TGTGCCAGTAGTGCTCCCGGGACAGGGATCGGTAACTATGGCTACACCTTC. It is translated as CASSAPGTGIGNYGYTF.